The subject of this entry is one TCR beta chain. The target antigen is unknown. This record belongs to a study of identifying expanded T cells in peripheral blood. The repertoire was sequenced with immunoSEQ multiplex PCR; TCRdb's copy has only in-frame clones and lacks some. The table lists over 65,000 clones, around 90% of them singletons, with roughly 7.3% in the top ten. Overall study findings and caveats: Two-week clone count variance significantly increased as total template count grew.

The source is a person aged 18 to 75 in good health. Sample: blood.

Written as DNA, the CDR3 is TGTGCCAGCAGAAGAACAGGTTCGGGAAACACCATATATTTT. This encodes CASRRTGSGNTIYF. The rearrangement joins TRBV7-2 to TRBJ1-3, with D tentatively TRBD1 (5 bases). The germline CDR1 and CDR2 sequences are SGHTA and FQGNSA. The CDR3 is made up of 14 amino acids. Trimming removed 6 bases from V and 4 bases from J, with 13 bases in between.